Below are 19 T cell receptor beta chains sequenced from a single sample in a study of CD8+ T cells in alopecia areata. Sequencing relied on a cDNA template that was reverse transcribed from extracted RNA. Some clones are missing from TCRdb's copy, which holds only in-frame ones; the method was immunoSEQ multiplex PCR. Of under 150,000 clones in the sample, roughly 56% are singletons; the top ten hold around 3.4%. Treatment: oral pan-JAK inhibitor, 5-10 mg twice daily. Sequences were derived from CD4+ T cells sorted from blood, sampled at week 24, from a patient treated with tofacitinib. All receptors derive from a human donor with alopecia areata.

A few counts support this clone. This chain links TRBV30 with TRBJ1-2; no reliable D call. Trimming removed 0 bases at V and 2 bases at J, with 1 base between. The CDR3 is 11 amino acids. Germline V lookup: CDR1 GTSNPN, CDR2 SVGIG (reference sequence). CDR3 in DNA: TGTGCCTGGAGTGTAAACTATGGCTACACCTTC. Encoded protein: CAWSVNYGYTF.

This clone was counted a few times. The chain recombines TRBV4-2 with TRBJ2-5, with 9 bases matching TRBD2. Losses at the gene ends were 5 bases for V and 2 bases for J; bases not matched to a gene: 12. The CDR3 sequence is 17 residues long. CDR1 and CDR2 from the germline V gene are LGHNA and YNFKEQ. Written as DNA, the CDR3 is TGTGCCAGCAGCTATCAGAAAGCTAGCGGGATTCAAGAGACCCAGTACTTC. Amino acid sequence: CASSYQKASGIQETQYF.

This chain uses TRBV6-5 with TRBJ1-2; 7 nucleotides agree with TRBD1. The germline V gene has CDR1 MNHEY and CDR2 SVGAGI. This CDR3 region has 13 residues. V lost 2 bases and J lost 8; bases outside the gene matches: 5. The CDR3, as DNA: TGTGCCAGCAGTTACGACAGGGCGGAAGGCTACACCTTC. Residues: CASSYDRAEGYTF.

The rearrangement links TRBV9 to TRBJ2-1; TRBD2 is a possible D gene (5 bases). Trimming left V 2 bases short and J 1 base short, with 16 bases between. Germline assignment: CDR1 SGDLS and CDR2 YYNGEE. The CDR3 totals 17 residues. The CDR3 region has the DNA TGTGCCAGCAGCGTTAGTCGGGCTTCGGGGTCCTACAATGAGCAGTTCTTC. Its translation is CASSVSRASGSYNEQFF.

This clone has a single count. The chain has TRBV27 and TRBJ2-1; 12 nucleotides agree with TRBD2. Germline V gene data show CDR1 as MNHEY and CDR2 as SMNVEV (reference sequence). V was clipped by 6 bases and J by 7 bases; unmatched bases: 7. The CDR3 totals 15 residues. CDR3 nucleotide sequence: TGTGCCAGCAGCCTTCTAGCGGGGGGGCGTAATGAGCAGTTCTTC. Translated, it gives CASSLLAGGRNEQFF.

This clone was seen a handful of times. The chain couples TRBV14 to TRBJ1-2; no firm D call. This CDR3 region has 12 residues. V was shortened by 0 bases and J by 8 bases, with 7 bases between the two germline ends. The germline gives CDR1 SGHDN, CDR2 FVKESK. As DNA, the CDR3 is TGTGCCAGCAGCCAAGAGGTGGAAGGCTACACCTTC. Translated, it gives CASSQEVEGYTF.

This clone was detected only a few times. J is TRBJ1-4 and V is TRBV10-1; 11 bases are shared with TRBD1. CDR1 WNHNN and CDR2 SYGVQD come from the germline V gene (reference sequence). The CDR3 runs to 14 residues. The ends lost 6 bases at V and 7 bases at J; junction bases unmatched: 4. Here the CDR3 reads CASSPGTGGEKLFF. Written as DNA, the CDR3 is TGCGCCAGCAGCCCCGGGACAGGGGGTGAAAAACTGTTTTTT.

The rearrangement joins TRBV11-2 to TRBJ1-6; D is uncertain. Trimming removed 1 base from V and 8 bases from J, with 9 bases in between. The CDR3 totals 14 residues. CDR1 SGHAT and CDR2 FQNNGV come from the germline V gene. The CDR3 DNA reads as TGTGCCAGCAGCTTAGTTGGGCCACATTCACCCCTCCACTTT. Protein: CASSLVGPHSPLHF.

V gene TRBV5-1 combines with J gene TRBJ1-1; no reliable D call. The CDR3 totals 17 residues. The germline gives CDR1 SGHRS, CDR2 YFSETQ. Between the trimmed V and J ends, which lost 2 bases and 5 bases, there was a span of 22 bases. CDR3 coding DNA: TGCGCCAGCAGCTTTCAGCCAGGCCTGACGGGAAGGACTGAAGCTTTCTTT. Protein product: CASSFQPGLTGRTEAFF.

This clone was seen once. V and J are TRBV27 and TRBJ1-2; TRBD1 might be the D (6 bases). This CDR3 comprises 13 residues. V shed 6 bases and J shed 2 bases, with 10 bases lying between them. From germline, CDR1 is MNHEY and CDR2 SMNVEV (reference sequence). CDR3 bases: TGTGCCAGCAGACCAACAGGGAACTATGGCTACACCTTC. Its protein product is CASRPTGNYGYTF.

The chain employs TRBV25-1 and TRBJ1-2, with 10 bases that match TRBD1. The CDR3 is 14 amino acids. J lost 8 bases, V lost 4 bases, and 7 bases had no gene match. Germline V lookup: CDR1 MGHDK, CDR2 SYGVNS. CDR3 DNA: TGTGCCAGCAGTGCGTGGACAGGGGGAAGGGGCTACACCTTC. This sequence encodes CASSAWTGGRGYTF.

V is TRBV7-9 and J is TRBJ1-2, with no clear D. Trimming removed 1 base at V and 2 bases at J, with 2 bases between. This CDR3 has 12 amino acids. Per germline, CDR1 SEHNR and CDR2 FQNEAQ (reference sequence). The CDR3 coding sequence is TGTGCCAGCAGCTTAGAGAACTATGGCTACACCTTC. It yields the protein CASSLENYGYTF.

This rearrangement joins TRBV20-1 to TRBJ2-7; D gene uncertain. V was pared by 5 bases and J by 4 bases, with 6 bases between. The CDR3 is 10 residues long. Germline-derived CDR1 and CDR2 are DFQATT and SNEGSKA (reference sequence). CDR3 nucleotide sequence: TGCAGTGCTGGTATTTACGAGCAGTACTTC. This translates into CSAGIYEQYF.

The chain has TRBV28 and TRBJ2-1; 7 bases are a match to TRBD1. The V and J ends lost 11 bases and 2 bases, in that order; junction bases with no gene match: 6. Germline lookup yields CDR1 MDHEN and CDR2 SYDVKM. The CDR3 is made up of 13 amino acids. CDR3 region: CAAHRGPYNEQFF. CDR3 DNA: TGTGCCGCCCACAGGGGACCCTACAATGAGCAGTTCTTC.

The chain recombines TRBV18 with TRBJ1-2; D gene uncertain. The CDR3 is 12 amino acids. The V gene lost 3 bases and the J gene lost 10 bases, with 12 bases spanning the gap. Per germline, CDR1 KGHSH and CDR2 LQKENI. The DNA for the CDR3 is TGTGCCAGCTCACCTTCCGAGCACGTCTACACCTTC. Its translation is CASSPSEHVYTF.

The chain joins TRBV6-1 to TRBJ2-3, with D maybe TRBD2 (7 bases). The germline CDR1 and CDR2 sequences are MNHNS and SASEGT. This CDR3 comprises 14 residues. V shed 7 bases and J shed 6 bases, with 17 bases lying between them. CDR3 nucleotide sequence: TGTGCCAGCACCGAACCGGGGGGCCGGGATACGCAGTATTTT. This codes for CASTEPGGRDTQYF.

The chain is built from TRBV6-5 and TRBJ2-3; possibly TRBD1 for D (5 bases). CDR1 MNHEY and CDR2 SVGAGI come from the germline V gene. V was trimmed by 2 bases and J by 6 bases, leaving 12 bases between them. This CDR3 has 14 residues. In nucleotides, the CDR3 is TGTGCCAGCAGTTACACCCTGCAGGGCGATACGCAGTATTTT. Encoded protein: CASSYTLQGDTQYF.

The V and J genes are TRBV7-9 and TRBJ2-7; a possible D gene is TRBD2 (6 bases). The CDR3 is made up of 14 amino acids. CDR1 is SEHNR, CDR2 FQNEAQ, per germline (reference sequence). The V end was cut by 3 bases, the J end by 0 bases, with 9 bases between. The CDR3 spells CASSLDYSSYEQYF. CDR3 nucleotides: TGTGCCAGCAGCTTGGACTATAGCTCCTACGAGCAGTACTTC.

The chain links TRBV7-2 to TRBJ1-6, with 9 bases identical to TRBD1. The V gene's germline CDR1 is SGHTA and CDR2 FQGNSA. J lost 10 bases, V lost 5 bases, and 6 bases had no gene match. CDR3 length: 14 amino acids. The chain's CDR3 is CASSRGTGISPLHF. The CDR3 nucleotides are TGTGCCAGCAGCAGGGGGACAGGGATATCACCCCTCCACTTT.